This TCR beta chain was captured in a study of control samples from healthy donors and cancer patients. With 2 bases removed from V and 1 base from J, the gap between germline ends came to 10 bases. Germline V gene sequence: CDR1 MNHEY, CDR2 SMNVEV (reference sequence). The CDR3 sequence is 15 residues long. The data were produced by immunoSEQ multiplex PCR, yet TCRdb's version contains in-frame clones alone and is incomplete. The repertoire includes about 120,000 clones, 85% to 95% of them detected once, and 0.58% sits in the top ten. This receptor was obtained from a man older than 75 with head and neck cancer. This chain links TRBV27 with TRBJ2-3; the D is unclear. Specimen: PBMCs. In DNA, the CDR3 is TGTGCCAGCAGTTTAAACAGTTTGGGCACAGATACGCAGTATTTT. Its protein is CASSLNSLGTDTQYF.